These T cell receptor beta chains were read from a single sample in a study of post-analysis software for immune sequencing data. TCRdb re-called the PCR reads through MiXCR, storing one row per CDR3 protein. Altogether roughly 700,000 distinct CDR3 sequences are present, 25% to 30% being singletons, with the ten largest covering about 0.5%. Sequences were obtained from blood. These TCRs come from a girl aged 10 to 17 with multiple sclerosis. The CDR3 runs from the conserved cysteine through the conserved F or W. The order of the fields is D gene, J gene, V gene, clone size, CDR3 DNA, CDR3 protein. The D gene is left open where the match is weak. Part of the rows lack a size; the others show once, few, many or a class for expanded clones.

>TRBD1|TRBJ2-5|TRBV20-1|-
TGCAGTGCGGGACAGGGGGCGAGTGGAGAGACCCAGTACTTC
CSAGQGASGETQYF
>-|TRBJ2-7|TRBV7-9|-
TGTGCCAGCACAGACTACAATGAGCAGTACTTC
CASTDYNEQYF
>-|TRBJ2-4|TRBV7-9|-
TGTGCCAACAGCCCCACCAAGGCCCGAGGAAACATTCAGTACTTC
CANSPTKARGNIQYF
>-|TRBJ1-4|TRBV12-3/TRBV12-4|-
TGTGCCAGCAGCCTCCGGGAGTCACAGGAAAAACTGTTTTTT
CASSLRESQEKLFF
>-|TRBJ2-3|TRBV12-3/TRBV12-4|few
TGTGCCAGCAGCCCCGGAGGGGCCCTGCGAGATACGCAGTATTTT
CASSPGGALRDTQYF
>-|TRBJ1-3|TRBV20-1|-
TGCAGTGCTAGGGCAGTAGCCGGCTCTGGAAACACCATATATTTT
CSARAVAGSGNTIYF
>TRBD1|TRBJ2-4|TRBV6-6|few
TGTGCCAGCAGTACTTCCGACAGGGGGGGAAACATTCAGTACTTC
CASSTSDRGGNIQYF
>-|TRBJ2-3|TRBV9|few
TGTGCCAGCAGCCCCCGACTAACCACTAGCACAGATACGCAGTATTTT
CASSPRLTTSTDTQYF
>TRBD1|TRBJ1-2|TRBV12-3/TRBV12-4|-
TGTGCCAGCAGCCGGGGGGACAGCGGAATCTATGGCTACACCTTC
CASSRGDSGIYGYTF
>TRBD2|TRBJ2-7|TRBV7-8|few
TGTGCCACTCAGCGGGGAAACTCCTACGAGCAGTACTTC
CATQRGNSYEQYF
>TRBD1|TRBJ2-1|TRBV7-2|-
TGTGCCAGCAGCCGTACAACCCCGGGACAGGGGTACAATGAGCAGTTCTTC
CASSRTTPGQGYNEQFF
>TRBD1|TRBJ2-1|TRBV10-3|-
TGTGCCATCAGTGGGACAGGGGAACAGTTCTTC
CAISGTGEQFF
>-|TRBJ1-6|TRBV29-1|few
TGCAGCGTTGAAGGGACCCTGGGGAATTCACCCCTCCACTTT
CSVEGTLGNSPLHF
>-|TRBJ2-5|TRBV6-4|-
TGTGCCAGCAGTGACTCGAACTACAATGAGCAGTACTTC
CASSDSNYNEQYF
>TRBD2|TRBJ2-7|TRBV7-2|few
TGTGCCAGCAGCTTTGAGGGGAGGGCCTCCTACGAGCAGTACTTC
CASSFEGRASYEQYF
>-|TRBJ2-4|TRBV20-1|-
TGCTCCCAGGACGTTTTTGAGCACAAAAACATTCAGTACTTC
CSQDVFEHKNIQYF
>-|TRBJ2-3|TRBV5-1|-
TGCGCCAGCAGCTGCCACGGCCGCACAGATACGCAGTATTTT
CASSCHGRTDTQYF
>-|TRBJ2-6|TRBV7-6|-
TGTGCCAGCAGCTCGCTGGGCGGTGCTGGGGCCAACGTCCTGACTTTC
CASSSLGGAGANVLTF
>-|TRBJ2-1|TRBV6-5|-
TGTGCCAGCAGCAGGACCGTTCGTTCCTACAATGAGCAGTTCTTC
CASSRTVRSYNEQFF
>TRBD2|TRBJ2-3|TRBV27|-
TGTGCCAGCACCCCAGTCGGTAGCGGGGGAACCACAGATACGCAGTATTTT
CASTPVGSGGTTDTQYF
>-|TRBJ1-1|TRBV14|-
TGTGCCAGCAGCGTACGTCAGCTGAACACTGAAGCTTTCTTT
CASSVRQLNTEAFF
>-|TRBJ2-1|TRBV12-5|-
TGTGCTAGTGGTTTGGTAAGGAGTCTGGTAAACAATGAGCAGTTCTTC
CASGLVRSLVNNEQFF
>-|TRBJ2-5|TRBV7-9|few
TGTGCCAGCAGCTTATATCGGGAGACCCAGTACTTC
CASSLYRETQYF
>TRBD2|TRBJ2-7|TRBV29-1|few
TGCAGCGTTGAAGGGTCTAGCGGGATTTACGAGCAGTACTTC
CSVEGSSGIYEQYF
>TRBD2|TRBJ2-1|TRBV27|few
TGTGCCAGCAGTTTATCGCGGCTAGCGGGGGTCAATGAGCAGTTCTTC
CASSLSRLAGVNEQFF
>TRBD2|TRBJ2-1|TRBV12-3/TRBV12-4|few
TGTGCCAGCAGCCCGACTAGCGGGGGGGCGGGTGAGCAGTTCTTC
CASSPTSGGAGEQFF
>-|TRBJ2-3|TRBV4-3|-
TGCGCCAGCAGCCAAGAGCTGGGAGCGGATACGCAGTATTTT
CASSQELGADTQYF
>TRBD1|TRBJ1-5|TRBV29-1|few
TGCAGCGTTACTCTCGGACAGGGCGTTCTAGGGTATAGCAATCAGCCCCAGCATTTT
CSVTLGQGVLGYSNQPQHF
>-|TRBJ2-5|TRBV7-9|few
TGTGCCAGCAGCAAGACACAAGAGACCCAGTACTTC
CASSKTQETQYF
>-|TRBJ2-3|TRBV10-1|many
TGCGCCAGCAGTATGGCAACAGATACGCAGTATTTT
CASSMATDTQYF
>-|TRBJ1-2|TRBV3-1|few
TGTGCCAGCAGCCAAGGAGAGACAGATAACTATGGCTACACCTTC
CASSQGETDNYGYTF
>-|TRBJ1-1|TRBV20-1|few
TGCAGTGCTAGATCAGGGTGGGGCACTGAAGCTTTCTTT
CSARSGWGTEAFF
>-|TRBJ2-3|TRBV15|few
TGTGCCACCAGCAGAGATCGAGCAAATACGCAGTATTTT
CATSRDRANTQYF
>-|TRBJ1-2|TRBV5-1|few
TGCGCCAGCAGCCCCGGAAGGCCGGGGGATAACTATGGCTACACCTTC
CASSPGRPGDNYGYTF
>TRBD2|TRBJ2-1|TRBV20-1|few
TGCAGTGCTGACGGGGAGACTAGCGGAGGCTCCTACAATGAGCAGTTCTTC
CSADGETSGGSYNEQFF
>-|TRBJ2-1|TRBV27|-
TGTGCCAGCAGTCACCGATCCTACAATGAGCAGTTCTTC
CASSHRSYNEQFF
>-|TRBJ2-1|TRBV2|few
TGTGCCAGCAGTGAAGTATTAGTCCCCTACAATGAGCAGTTCTTC
CASSEVLVPYNEQFF
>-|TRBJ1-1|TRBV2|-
TGTGCCAGCAGCTCCCGCTGGGGGAACACTGAAGCTTTCTTT
CASSSRWGNTEAFF
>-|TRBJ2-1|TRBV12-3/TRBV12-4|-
TGTGCCAGCAGTTTCGACGGGATCTCCAAGAATGAGCAGTTCTTC
CASSFDGISKNEQFF
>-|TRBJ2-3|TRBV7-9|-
TGTGCCAGCAGCTACGAAGGGACAACAGATACGCAGTATTTT
CASSYEGTTDTQYF
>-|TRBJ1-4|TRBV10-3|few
TGTGCCATCAGTGAGTCGAGCCTCGGGGCTAATGAAAAACTGTTTTTT
CAISESSLGANEKLFF
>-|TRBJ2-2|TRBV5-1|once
TGCGCCAGCAGCTTGGTTCCGACGAACACCGGGGAGCTGTTTTTT
CASSLVPTNTGELFF
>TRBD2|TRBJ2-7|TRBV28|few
TGTGCCAGCAGCCTACCCCATCTAGCGGAGAGCTCCTACGAGCAGTACTTC
CASSLPHLAESSYEQYF
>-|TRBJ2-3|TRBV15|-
TGTGCCACCAGCAGAGTTGAGGGCGGCGGCACAGATACGCAGTATTTT
CATSRVEGGGTDTQYF
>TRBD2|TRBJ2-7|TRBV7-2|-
TGTGCCAGCAGCTTAGGGCAGCGGGAGGGCTCCTACGAGCAGTACTTC
CASSLGQREGSYEQYF
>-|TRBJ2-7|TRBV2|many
TGTGCCAGCAGGGACGGCTCCTACGAGCAGTACTTC
CASRDGSYEQYF
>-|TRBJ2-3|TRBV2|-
TGTGCCAGCAGCCTTATCGTTTCTGCGACAGATACGCAGTATTTT
CASSLIVSATDTQYF
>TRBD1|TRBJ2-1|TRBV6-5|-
TGTGCCAGCAGTCAGGTCGGACAGGGTAACTACAATGAGCAGTTCTTC
CASSQVGQGNYNEQFF